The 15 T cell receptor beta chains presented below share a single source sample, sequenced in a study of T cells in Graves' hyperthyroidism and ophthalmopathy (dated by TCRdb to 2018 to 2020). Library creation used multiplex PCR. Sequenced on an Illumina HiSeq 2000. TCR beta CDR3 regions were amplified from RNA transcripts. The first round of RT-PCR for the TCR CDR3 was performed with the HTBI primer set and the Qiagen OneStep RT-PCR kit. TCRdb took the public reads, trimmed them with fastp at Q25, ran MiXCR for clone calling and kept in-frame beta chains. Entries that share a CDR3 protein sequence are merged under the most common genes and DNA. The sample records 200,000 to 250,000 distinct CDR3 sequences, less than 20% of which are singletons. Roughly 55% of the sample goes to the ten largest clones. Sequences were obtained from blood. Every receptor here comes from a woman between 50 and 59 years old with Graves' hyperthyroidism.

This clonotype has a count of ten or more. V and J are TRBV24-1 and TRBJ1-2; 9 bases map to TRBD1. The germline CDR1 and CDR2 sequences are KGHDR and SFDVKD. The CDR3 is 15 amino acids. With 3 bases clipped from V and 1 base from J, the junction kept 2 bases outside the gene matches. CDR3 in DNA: TGTGCCACCAGTGATCCGGGACAGGGTAACTATGGCTACACCTTC. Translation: CATSDPGQGNYGYTF.

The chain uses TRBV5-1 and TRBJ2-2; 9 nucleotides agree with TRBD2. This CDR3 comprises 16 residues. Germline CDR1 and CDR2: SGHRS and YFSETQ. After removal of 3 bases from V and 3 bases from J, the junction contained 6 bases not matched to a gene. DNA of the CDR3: TGCGCCAGCAGCTCACCCAGCGGGAGGCACACCGGGGAGCTGTTTTTT. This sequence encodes CASSSPSGRHTGELFF.

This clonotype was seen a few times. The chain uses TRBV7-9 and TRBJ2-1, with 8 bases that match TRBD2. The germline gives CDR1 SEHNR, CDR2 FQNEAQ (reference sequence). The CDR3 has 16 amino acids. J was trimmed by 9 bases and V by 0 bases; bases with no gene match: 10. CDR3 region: CASSLAGSGRSSEQFF. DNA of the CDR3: TGTGCCAGCAGCTTAGCGGGAAGCGGGAGAAGCAGTGAGCAGTTCTTC.

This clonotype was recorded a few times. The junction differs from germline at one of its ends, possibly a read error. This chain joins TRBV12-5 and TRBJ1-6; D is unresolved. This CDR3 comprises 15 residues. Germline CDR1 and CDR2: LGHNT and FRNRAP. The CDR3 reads CASGLLGNENSPLHF. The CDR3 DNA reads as TGTGCTAGTGGTTTATTAGGTAACGAAAATTCACCACTCCACTTT.

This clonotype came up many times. The CDR3 DNA sequence: TGTGCCAGCAGCCCAGGACTAGTTGCCTACGAGCAGTACTTC. It codes for CASSPGLVAYEQYF. The V call is TRBV9, the J call TRBJ2-7; 7 bases are a match to TRBD2. V gave up 4 bases and J gave up 2 bases; unmatched junction bases: 6. The germline V gene has CDR1 SGDLS and CDR2 YYNGEE. This CDR3 has 14 residues.

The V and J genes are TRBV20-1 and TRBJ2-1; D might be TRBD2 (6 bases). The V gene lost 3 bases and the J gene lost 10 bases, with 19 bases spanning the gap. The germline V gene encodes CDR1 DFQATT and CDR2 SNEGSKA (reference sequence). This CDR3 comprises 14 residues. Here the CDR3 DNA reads TGCAGTGCTAGTGTTCGCCTAGCGCTAAAGGAGCAGTTCTTC. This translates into CSASVRLALKEQFF.

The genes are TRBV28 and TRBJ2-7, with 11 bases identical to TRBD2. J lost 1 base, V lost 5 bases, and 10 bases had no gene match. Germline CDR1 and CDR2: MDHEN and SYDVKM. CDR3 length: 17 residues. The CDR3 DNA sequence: TGTGCCAGCAGTATACGGACTAGCGGGCATAATTCCTACGAGCAGTACTTC. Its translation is CASSIRTSGHNSYEQYF.

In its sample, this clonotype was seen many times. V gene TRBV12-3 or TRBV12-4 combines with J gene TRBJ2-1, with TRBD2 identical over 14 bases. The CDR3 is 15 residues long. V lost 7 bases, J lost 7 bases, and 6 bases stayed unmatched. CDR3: CASITGTSGRNEQFF. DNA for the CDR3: TGTGCCAGCATCACCGGGACTAGCGGGAGAAATGAGCAGTTCTTC.

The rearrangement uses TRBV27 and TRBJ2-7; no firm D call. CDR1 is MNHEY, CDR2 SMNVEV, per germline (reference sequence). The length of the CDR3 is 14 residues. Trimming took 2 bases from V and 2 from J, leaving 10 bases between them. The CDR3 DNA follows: TGTGCCAGCAGTTTACTAGGGTTCGCCTACGAGCAGTACTTC. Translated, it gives CASSLLGFAYEQYF.

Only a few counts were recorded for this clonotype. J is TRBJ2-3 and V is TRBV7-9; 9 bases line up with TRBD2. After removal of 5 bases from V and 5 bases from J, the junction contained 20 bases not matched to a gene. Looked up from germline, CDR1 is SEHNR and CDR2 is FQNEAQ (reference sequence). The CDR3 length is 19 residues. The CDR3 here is CASSPRPFLAGARGDTQYF. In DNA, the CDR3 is TGTGCCAGCAGCCCGCGTCCGTTTTTAGCGGGAGCGCGAGGAGATACGCAGTATTTT.

CDR3: CAWEAKNIQYF. CDR3 in DNA: TGTGCCTGGGAAGCCAAAAACATTCAGTACTTC. The chain carries TRBV30 and TRBJ2-4; D gene unclear. CDR3 length equals 11 residues. Germline loops: CDR1 GTSNPN, CDR2 SVGIG (reference sequence). V was trimmed by 5 bases and J by 0 bases, leaving 2 bases between them. Using reference TRBV30 and TRBJ2-4 for the parts outside the CDR3, the full variable domain is SQTIHQWPATLVQPVGSPLSLECTVEGTSNPNLYWYRQAAGRGLQLLFYSVGIGQISSEVPQNLSASRPQDRQFILSSKKLLLSDSGFYLCAWEAKNIQYFGAGTRLSVL.

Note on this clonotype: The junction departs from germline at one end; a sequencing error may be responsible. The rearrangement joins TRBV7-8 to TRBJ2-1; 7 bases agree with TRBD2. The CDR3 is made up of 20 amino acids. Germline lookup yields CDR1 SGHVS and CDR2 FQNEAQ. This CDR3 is CANSLFLKGAGRKTSNEQFF. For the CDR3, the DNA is TGTGCCAACAGCTTATTCCTCAAGGGAGCCGGGAGGAAAACAAGCAATGAGCAGTTCTTC.

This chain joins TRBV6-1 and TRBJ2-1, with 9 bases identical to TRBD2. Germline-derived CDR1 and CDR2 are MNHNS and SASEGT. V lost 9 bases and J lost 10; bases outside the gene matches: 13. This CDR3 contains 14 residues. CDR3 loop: CASLPGLASREQFF. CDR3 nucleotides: TGTGCCAGTCTGCCGGGACTAGCTTCGCGGGAGCAGTTCTTC.

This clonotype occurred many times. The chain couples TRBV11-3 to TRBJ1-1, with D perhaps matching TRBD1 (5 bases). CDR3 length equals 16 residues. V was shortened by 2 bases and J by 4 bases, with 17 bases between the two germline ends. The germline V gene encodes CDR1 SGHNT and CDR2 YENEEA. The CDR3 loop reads CASSLPVRRGGTEAFF. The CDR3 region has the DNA TGTGCCAGCAGCTTACCAGTTCGTAGGGGAGGCACTGAAGCTTTCTTT.

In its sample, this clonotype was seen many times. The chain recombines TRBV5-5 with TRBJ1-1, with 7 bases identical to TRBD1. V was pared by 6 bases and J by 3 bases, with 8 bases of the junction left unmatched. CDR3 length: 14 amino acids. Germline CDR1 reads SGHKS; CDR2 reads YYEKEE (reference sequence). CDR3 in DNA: TGTGCCAGCACCATACGCAGGGGGGACACTGAAGCTTTCTTT. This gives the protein CASTIRRGDTEAFF.